This TCR beta chain was observed in a study of cytomegalovirus exposure and HLA in healthy donors. At the level of the study: The 100 to 150 validation repertoires and the 666 first-cohort repertoires shared a platform, a later analysis reported.

The length of the CDR3 is 12 residues. From germline, CDR1 is MDHEN and CDR2 SYDVKM. With 6 bases removed from V and 6 bases from J, the gap between germline ends came to 11 bases. Sequencing was performed with immunoSEQ multiplex PCR; in TCRdb, only in-frame clones are kept and a portion is missing. The profile shows some 320,000 clones, roughly 90% of them singletons. As regards this clone: What it binds is unknown.

Broader study findings: Reports showed the classifier diagnosing cytomegalovirus status with high specificity and sensitivity. Researchers catalogued approximately 170 TCR beta chains as cytomegalovirus-associated.

It was the approximately 120-subject validation cohort, separate from the roughly 700-subject first cohort, to which the donors belonged. The receptor's source is a woman in her twenties or thirties in good health and CMV-seropositive. V is TRBV28 and J is TRBJ1-2; D is unclear. The sequencing input was PBMCs. CDR3 sequence (DNA): TGTGCCAGCAGCGGACCGGAGAATGGCTACACCTTC. Its protein is CASSGPENGYTF.